The 30 T cell receptor beta chains reported below all come from one sample, sequenced in a study of OX40 agonist ivuxolimab in advanced cancers. The assay was immunoSEQ multiplex PCR, and TCRdb's table has in-frame clones only and misses some. The table records about 50,000 clones, around 90% of them present only once. The sample consisted of CD4+ or CD8+ T cells sorted from blood, taken in a trial of the OX40 agonist ivuxolimab. The receptors derive from an adult with an advanced solid tumor such as melanoma, head and neck, liver or kidney cancer.

The V gene is TRBV6-5, the J gene TRBJ2-7, with D tentatively TRBD1 (7 bases). The V end was cut by 0 bases, the J end by 3 bases, with 9 bases between. This CDR3 is 14 amino acids long. The germline V gene encodes CDR1 MNHEY and CDR2 SVGAGI. CDR3 in DNA: TGTGCCAGCAGTTACTCCAGGGGGGACTACGAGCAGTACTTC. It encodes CASSYSRGDYEQYF.

The chain recombines TRBV30 with TRBJ1-6; D call uncertain. This CDR3 is built from 13 residues. Germline V gives CDR1 GTSNPN, CDR2 SVGIG (reference sequence). V was cut by 1 base and J by 11 bases, with 12 bases left in between. The DNA of the CDR3 is TGTGCCTGGAGTGGCGGAGACACGACACCCCTCCACTTT. Its translation: CAWSGGDTTPLHF.

The gene calls are TRBV11-2 and TRBJ1-2; D gene unclear. The CDR3 is 15 amino acids. With 3 bases removed from V and 4 bases from J, the gap between germline ends came to 15 bases. The germline V gene encodes CDR1 SGHAT and CDR2 FQNNGV. The CDR3 nucleotides read TGTGCCAGCAGCTTGGCGGGCAGCCCAACCTATGGCTACACCTTC. Its protein is CASSLAGSPTYGYTF. Variable domain in full (rest from reference TRBV11-2 and TRBJ1-2): EAGVAQSPRYKIIEKRQSVAFWCNPISGHATLYWYQQILGQGPKLLIQFQNNGVVDDSQLPKDRFSAERLKGVDSTLKIQPAKLEDSAVYLCASSLAGSPTYGYTFGSGTRLTVV.

This chain joins TRBV28 and TRBJ1-3, with D possibly TRBD1 on 5 matching bases. The CDR3 runs to 15 residues. V was clipped by 2 bases and J by 3 bases, with 11 bases between them. Germline lookup yields CDR1 MDHEN and CDR2 SYDVKM. CDR3 in DNA: TGTGCCAGCAGTTTAGTGACAGACTTTGGAAACACCATATATTTT. As protein: CASSLVTDFGNTIYF.

The chain carries TRBV7-9 and TRBJ2-1; D gene uncertain. V dropped 5 bases and J dropped 5 bases, with 13 bases sitting between them. This CDR3 has 14 residues. Looked up from germline, CDR1 is SEHNR and CDR2 is FQNEAQ (reference sequence). The CDR3 DNA reads as TGTGCCAGCAGCCCCGTATTCGCCAACAATGAGCAGTTCTTC. Its protein product is CASSPVFANNEQFF.

CDR3 coding DNA: TGCAGTGCTGGGATACAGGGGAATCTGTACTTC. Protein product: CSAGIQGNLYF. This sequence joins TRBV20-1 and TRBJ2-7; 7 nucleotides match TRBD1. The CDR3 has 11 residues. Per the germline V gene, CDR1 is DFQATT and CDR2 is SNEGSKA (reference sequence). Losses at the gene ends were 5 bases for V and 12 bases for J; bases not matched to a gene: 10.

The genes are TRBV6-5 and TRBJ1-1, with D possibly being TRBD1 (6 bases). Germline assignment: CDR1 MNHEY and CDR2 SVGAGI. V lost 0 bases, J lost 3 bases, and 11 bases lay in between. The CDR3 length is 15 residues. The CDR3 loop reads CASSYSAGADTEAFF. In nucleotides, the CDR3 is TGTGCCAGCAGTTACTCGGCAGGGGCGGACACTGAAGCTTTCTTT.

The J gene is TRBJ2-3, the V gene TRBV6-4; D may be TRBD1 (5 bases). V lost 4 bases and J 4 bases, leaving 9 bases between the germline ends. Germline values: CDR1 MRHNA, CDR2 SNTAGT. The CDR3 extends over 13 amino acids. CDR3 loop: CASSAGSADTQYF. The CDR3 nucleotides are TGTGCCAGCAGTGCAGGGTCAGCAGATACGCAGTATTTT.

This clone was detected only once. V and J are TRBV19 and TRBJ2-1; maybe TRBD2 (6 bases). CDR1 is LNHDA and CDR2 is SQIVND in the germline V gene (reference sequence). The V end lost 3 bases, the J end lost 12 bases, and 15 bases lay between the germline ends. The CDR3 has 13 residues. CDR3 sequence reads: CASSMDLEGPQFF. In nucleotides, the CDR3 is TGTGCCAGTAGTATGGATTTGGAGGGACCGCAGTTCTTC.

This clone came up a few times. The J gene is TRBJ2-7, the V gene TRBV11-2; a possible D gene is TRBD1 (5 bases). The CDR3 is 13 residues long. Germline V lookup: CDR1 SGHAT, CDR2 FQNNGV. Trimming took 2 bases from V and 6 from J, leaving 11 bases between them. The CDR3 DNA reads TGTGCCAGCAGCTTATGGGCAGGGCCCGAGCAGTACGTC. Encoded protein: CASSLWAGPEQYV.

This clone is a singleton in its sample. The chain combines TRBV19 with TRBJ2-3; 13 nucleotides match TRBD2. Per germline, CDR1 LNHDA and CDR2 SQIVND (reference sequence). The CDR3 runs 16 residues. Trimming took 3 bases from V and 10 from J; bases not matched to a gene: 10. As DNA, the CDR3 is TGTGCCAGTAGTATCCCGCCCGGACTAGCGGGGGCACCGCAGTATTTT. It encodes CASSIPPGLAGAPQYF.

The chain links TRBV5-5 to TRBJ1-6, with 9 bases lining up with TRBD1. Trimming at V came to 4 bases and at J to 6 bases, leaving 2 bases not matched to a gene. The CDR3 length is 14 residues. Looked up from germline, CDR1 is SGHKS and CDR2 is YYEKEE (reference sequence). The CDR3 here is CASSVGQGNSPLHF. CDR3 nucleotides: TGTGCCAGCAGCGTGGGACAGGGTAATTCACCCCTCCACTTT.

The V and J genes are TRBV11-2 and TRBJ1-1, with 7 positions matching TRBD1. Germline V gene data show CDR1 as SGHAT and CDR2 as FQNNGV. This CDR3 has 12 amino acids. Trimming took 5 bases from V and 6 from J; bases not matched to a gene: 3. The CDR3 sequence: CASSGTESEAFF. DNA of the CDR3: TGTGCCAGCAGCGGGACAGAATCTGAAGCTTTCTTT. Variable domain in full (rest from reference TRBV11-2 and TRBJ1-1): EAGVAQSPRYKIIEKRQSVAFWCNPISGHATLYWYQQILGQGPKLLIQFQNNGVVDDSQLPKDRFSAERLKGVDSTLKIQPAKLEDSAVYLCASSGTESEAFFGQGTRLTVV.

The genes are TRBV5-6 and TRBJ2-5; 8 bases fit TRBD2. The trim removed 1 base at V and 1 base at J, leaving 3 bases unmatched. CDR1 is SGHDT and CDR2 is YYEEEE in the germline V gene. This CDR3 has 15 amino acids. CDR3 sequence: CASSLRAGGQETQYF. Here the CDR3 DNA reads TGTGCCAGCAGCTTGCGGGCGGGGGGCCAAGAGACCCAGTACTTC.

The V call is TRBV28, the J call TRBJ1-1; D might be TRBD1 (5 bases). This CDR3 contains 14 residues. The V end was cut by 2 bases, the J end by 7 bases, with 14 bases between. Germline-derived CDR1 and CDR2 are MDHEN and SYDVKM. The CDR3 DNA sequence: TGTGCCAGCAGTTTAGAACAGACAGCGAGTGAAGCTTTCTTT. Protein product: CASSLEQTASEAFF. Together with reference TRBV28 and TRBJ1-1, the CDR3 gives the full variable domain: DVKVTQSSRYLVKRTGEKVFLECVQDMDHENMFWYRQDPGLGLRLIYFSYDVKMKEKGDIPEGYSVSREKKERFSLILESASTNQTSMYLCASSLEQTASEAFFGQGTRLTVV.

The V call is TRBV6-5, the J call TRBJ1-1; the match to TRBD1 covers 7 bases. The CDR3 sequence is 13 residues long. The germline gives CDR1 MNHEY, CDR2 SVGAGI. V lost 4 bases and J lost 4; bases outside the gene matches: 3. This chain's CDR3 is CASSWTGRTEAFF. The CDR3 region has the DNA TGTGCCAGCAGTTGGACAGGACGCACTGAAGCTTTCTTT.

This sequence joins TRBV10-3 and TRBJ1-4, with TRBD1 matching over 10 bases. Germline V CDR1 and CDR2: ENHRY, SYGVKD. V lost 4 bases to trimming and J lost 3 bases; unmatched junction nucleotides: 8. The CDR3 totals 17 residues. The CDR3 DNA sequence: TGTGCCATCAGTGCCAAGGACAGGGGGATAGCTAATGAAAAACTGTTTTTT. This codes for CAISAKDRGIANEKLFF.

This chain connects TRBV10-3 to TRBJ2-3; tentative D call: TRBD2 (6 bases). Trimming cost V 3 bases and J 0 bases, with 19 bases left between them. Germline CDR1 and CDR2: ENHRY and SYGVKD. The CDR3 has 18 residues. CDR3 protein: CAISESWGTSPSTDTQYF. The CDR3 DNA is TGTGCCATCAGTGAATCCTGGGGGACTTCTCCTAGCACAGATACGCAGTATTTT.

The rearrangement uses TRBV10-3 and TRBJ1-4; D uncertain. The CDR3 has 13 residues. Trimming left V 4 bases short and J 3 bases short, with 6 bases between. CDR1 and CDR2 (germline): ENHRY, SYGVKD. Here the CDR3 DNA reads TGTGCCATCAGTGCTGAATCTAATGAAAAACTGTTTTTT. Translated, it gives CAISAESNEKLFF.

The V and J genes are TRBV28 and TRBJ2-2; 7 bases are shared with TRBD1. The CDR3 is made up of 16 amino acids. The germline V gene has CDR1 MDHEN and CDR2 SYDVKM. V lost 6 bases, J lost 6 bases, and 13 bases stayed unmatched. The CDR3 coding sequence is TGTGCCAGCAGCGACCCACAGGGGATTTTTGCCGGGGAGCTGTTTTTT. Translated, it gives CASSDPQGIFAGELFF.

The V gene is TRBV29-1, the J gene TRBJ1-2; D gene uncertain. The CDR3 totals 13 residues. CDR1 is SQVTM and CDR2 is ANQGSEA in the germline V gene. Trimming left V 2 bases short and J 4 bases short, with 11 bases between. CDR3 sequence reads: CSVEPTEFYGYTF. CDR3 in DNA: TGCAGCGTTGAACCAACAGAGTTCTATGGCTACACCTTC.

The chain joins TRBV11-3 to TRBJ1-6; D not resolved. Germline assignment: CDR1 SGHNT and CDR2 YENEEA. The CDR3 runs 16 residues. With 3 bases removed from V and 0 bases from J, the gap between germline ends came to 9 bases. CDR3 in DNA: TGTGCCAGCAGCTTCAGGATAAGCTCCTATAATTCACCCCTCCACTTT. Its translation is CASSFRISSYNSPLHF.

The chain employs TRBV13 and TRBJ1-1; D may be TRBD1 (6 bases). From germline, CDR1 is PRHDT and CDR2 FYEKMQ (reference sequence). V lost 6 bases, J lost 2 bases, and 13 bases lay in between. CDR3 length equals 14 residues. This CDR3 is CASRPTGTNTEAFF. The CDR3 coding sequence is TGTGCCAGCAGGCCTACAGGGACCAACACTGAAGCTTTCTTT.

The chain links TRBV10-1 to TRBJ2-3; TRBD1 is a possible D gene (7 bases). CDR1 WNHNN and CDR2 SYGVQD come from the germline V gene (reference sequence). The CDR3 contains 16 residues. The ends were cut back, 6 bases at V and 4 bases at J, with 20 bases in the middle. The CDR3 reads CASSPAEGAYADTQYF. Here the CDR3 DNA reads TGCGCCAGCAGCCCAGCGGAGGGGGCATATGCAGATACGCAGTATTTT.

The gene calls are TRBV27 and TRBJ2-3; D unresolved. There are 12 residues in the CDR3. The germline gives CDR1 MNHEY, CDR2 SMNVEV (reference sequence). V lost 8 bases, J lost 0 bases, and 6 bases lay in between. The CDR3: CASGSSTDTQYF. CDR3 in DNA: TGTGCCAGCGGGTCTAGCACAGATACGCAGTATTTT.

The V call is TRBV11-2, the J call TRBJ2-1; D is unresolved. The CDR3 sequence is 12 residues long. Germline assignment: CDR1 SGHAT and CDR2 FQNNGV. Deletions cut 1 base from V and 8 bases from J, with 6 bases between. CDR3 sequence: CASSLGWDEQFF. CDR3 bases: TGTGCCAGCAGCTTAGGGTGGGATGAGCAGTTCTTC.

This chain connects TRBV11-1 to TRBJ1-1, with D uncertain. V lost 1 base to trimming and J lost 5 bases, with 17 bases between them. Germline CDR1 is SGHAT and CDR2 is FQDESV (reference sequence). The length of the CDR3 is 16 residues. CDR3 sequence: CASSLEPPAGRTEAFF. CDR3 DNA sequence: TGTGCCAGCAGCTTAGAGCCCCCCGCAGGACGGACTGAAGCTTTCTTT.

In DNA, the CDR3 is TGTGCCAGTAGTATACCAGGACTAGCGGACGGGCGGTCCAATGAGCAGTTCTTC. Translating gives CASSIPGLADGRSNEQFF. The V call is TRBV19, the J call TRBJ2-1; 10 positions agree with TRBD2. This CDR3 has 18 residues. The V and J ends lost 2 bases and 6 bases, in that order; junction bases with no gene match: 13. Germline V gives CDR1 LNHDA, CDR2 SQIVND (reference sequence).

This chain joins TRBV6-5 and TRBJ2-1; 7 positions agree with TRBD1. Germline values: CDR1 MNHEY, CDR2 SVGAGI. After removal of 5 bases from V and 4 bases from J, the junction contained 5 bases not matched to a gene. This CDR3 region has 14 residues. The CDR3 DNA follows: TGTGCCAGCAGTCTACAGGGGTCATACAATGAGCAGTTCTTC. This encodes CASSLQGSYNEQFF.

This sequence joins TRBV6-5 and TRBJ1-6; a possible D gene is TRBD1 (5 bases). V lost 7 bases to trimming and J lost 7 bases, with 14 bases between them. This CDR3 spans 14 amino acids. The V gene's germline CDR1 is MNHEY and CDR2 SVGAGI. The CDR3 spells CASKFGTDNSPLHF. CDR3 sequence (DNA): TGTGCCAGCAAGTTCGGGACGGACAATTCACCCCTCCACTTT.